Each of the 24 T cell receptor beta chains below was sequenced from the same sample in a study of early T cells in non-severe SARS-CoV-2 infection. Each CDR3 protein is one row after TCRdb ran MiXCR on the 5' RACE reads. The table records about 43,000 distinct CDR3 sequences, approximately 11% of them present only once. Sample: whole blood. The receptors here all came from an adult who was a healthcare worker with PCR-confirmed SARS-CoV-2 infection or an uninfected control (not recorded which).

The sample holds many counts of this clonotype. This CDR3 reads CSAPSGGAGTDTQYF. The CDR3 nucleotides are TGCAGTGCCCCCAGCGGGGGGGCGGGAACAGATACGCAGTATTTT. V gene TRBV20-1 combines with J gene TRBJ2-3; 10 nucleotides agree with TRBD2. There are 15 residues in the CDR3. With 6 bases clipped from V and 3 bases from J, the junction kept 9 bases outside the gene matches. Looked up from germline, CDR1 is DFQATT and CDR2 is SNEGSKA (reference sequence).

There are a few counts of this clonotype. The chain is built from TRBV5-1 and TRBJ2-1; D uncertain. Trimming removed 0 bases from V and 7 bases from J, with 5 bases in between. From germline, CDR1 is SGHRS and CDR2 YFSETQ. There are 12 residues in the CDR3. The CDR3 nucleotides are TGCGCCAGCAGCTTGGTCCAGAATGAGCAGTTCTTC. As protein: CASSLVQNEQFF.

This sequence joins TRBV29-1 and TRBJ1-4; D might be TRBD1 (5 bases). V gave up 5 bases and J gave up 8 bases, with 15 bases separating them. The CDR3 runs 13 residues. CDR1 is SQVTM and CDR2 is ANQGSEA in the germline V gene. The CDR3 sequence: CSVQTEGREKLFF. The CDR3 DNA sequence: TGCAGCGTTCAGACAGAGGGTAGGGAAAAACTGTTTTTT.

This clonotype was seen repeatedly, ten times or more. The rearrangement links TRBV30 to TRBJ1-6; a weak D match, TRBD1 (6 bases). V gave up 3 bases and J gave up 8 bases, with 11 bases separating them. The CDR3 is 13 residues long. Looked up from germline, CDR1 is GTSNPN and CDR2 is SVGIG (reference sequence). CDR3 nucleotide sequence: TGTGCCTGGAGAAACAGGGAAGATTCACCCCTCCACTTT. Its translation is CAWRNREDSPLHF.

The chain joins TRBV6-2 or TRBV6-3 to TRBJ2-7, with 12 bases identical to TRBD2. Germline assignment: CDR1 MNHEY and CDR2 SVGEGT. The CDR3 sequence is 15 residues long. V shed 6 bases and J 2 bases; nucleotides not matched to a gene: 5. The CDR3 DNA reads TGTGCCAGCAGACCTGGACTAGCGGGGACCTACGAGCAGTACTTC. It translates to CASRPGLAGTYEQYF.

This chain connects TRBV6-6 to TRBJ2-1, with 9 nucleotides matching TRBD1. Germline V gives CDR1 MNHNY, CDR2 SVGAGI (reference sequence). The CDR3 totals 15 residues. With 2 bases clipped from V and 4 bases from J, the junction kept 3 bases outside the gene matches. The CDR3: CASSYGTGPYNEQFF. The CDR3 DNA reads TGTGCCAGCAGTTACGGGACAGGGCCATACAATGAGCAGTTCTTC.

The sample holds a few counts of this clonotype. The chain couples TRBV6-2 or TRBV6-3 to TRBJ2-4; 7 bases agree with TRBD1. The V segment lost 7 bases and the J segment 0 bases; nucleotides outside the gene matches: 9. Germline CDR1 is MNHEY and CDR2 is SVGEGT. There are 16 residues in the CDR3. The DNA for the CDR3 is TGTGCCAGCACTTTGCGACAGGGCCTAGCCAAAAACATTCAGTACTTC. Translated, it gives CASTLRQGLAKNIQYF.

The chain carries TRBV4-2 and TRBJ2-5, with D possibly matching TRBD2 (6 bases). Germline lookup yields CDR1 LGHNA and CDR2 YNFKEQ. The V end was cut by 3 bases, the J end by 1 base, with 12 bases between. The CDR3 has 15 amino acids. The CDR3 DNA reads TGTGCCAGCAGCCAGGCCACGGGGGTCCAAGAGACCCAGTACTTC. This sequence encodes CASSQATGVQETQYF.

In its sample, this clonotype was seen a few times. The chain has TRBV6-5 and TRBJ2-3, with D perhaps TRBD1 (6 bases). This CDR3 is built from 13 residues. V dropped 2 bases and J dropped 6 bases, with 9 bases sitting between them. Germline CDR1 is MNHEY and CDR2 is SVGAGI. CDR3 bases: TGTGCCAGCAGTTACGCGCAGGGGGATACGCAGTATTTT. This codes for CASSYAQGDTQYF.

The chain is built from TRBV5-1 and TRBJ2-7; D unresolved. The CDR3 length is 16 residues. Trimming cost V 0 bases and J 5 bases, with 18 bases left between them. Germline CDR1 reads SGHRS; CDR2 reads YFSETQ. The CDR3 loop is CASSLGQWQDGDEQYF. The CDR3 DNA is TGCGCCAGCAGCTTGGGGCAATGGCAGGACGGAGACGAGCAGTACTTC.

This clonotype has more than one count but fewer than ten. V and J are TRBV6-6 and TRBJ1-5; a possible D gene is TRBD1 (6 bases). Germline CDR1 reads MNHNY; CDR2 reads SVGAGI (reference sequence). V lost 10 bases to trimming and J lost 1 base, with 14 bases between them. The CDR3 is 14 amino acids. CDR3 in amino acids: CATGAGGSNQPQHF. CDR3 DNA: TGTGCCACGGGGGCAGGCGGGAGCAATCAGCCCCAGCATTTT.

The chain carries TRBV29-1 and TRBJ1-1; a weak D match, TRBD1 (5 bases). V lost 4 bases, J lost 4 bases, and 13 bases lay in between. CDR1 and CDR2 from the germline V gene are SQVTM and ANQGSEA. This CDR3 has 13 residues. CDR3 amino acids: CSVGVVGGTEAFF. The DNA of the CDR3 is TGCAGCGTTGGCGTTGTGGGGGGCACTGAAGCTTTCTTT. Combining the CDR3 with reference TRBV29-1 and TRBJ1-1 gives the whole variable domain SAVISQKPSRDICQRGTSLTIQCQVDSQVTMMFWYRQQPGQSLTLIATANQGSEATYESGFVIDKFPISRPNLTFSTLTVSNMSPEDSSIYLCSVGVVGGTEAFFGQGTRLTVV.

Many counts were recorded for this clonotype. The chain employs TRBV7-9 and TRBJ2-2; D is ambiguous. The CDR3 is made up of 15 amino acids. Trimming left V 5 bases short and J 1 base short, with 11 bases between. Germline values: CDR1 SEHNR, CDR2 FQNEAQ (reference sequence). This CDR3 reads CASSLLRKNTGELFF. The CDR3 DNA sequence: TGTGCCAGCAGCCTGCTCAGGAAGAACACCGGGGAGCTGTTTTTT.

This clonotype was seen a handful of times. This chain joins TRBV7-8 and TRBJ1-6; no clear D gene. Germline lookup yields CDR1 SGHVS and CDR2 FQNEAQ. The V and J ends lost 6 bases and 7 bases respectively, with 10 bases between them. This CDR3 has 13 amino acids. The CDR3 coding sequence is TGTGCCAGCAGTTTCCAAGGGAATTCACCCCTCCACTTT. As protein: CASSFQGNSPLHF.

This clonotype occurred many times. DNA of the CDR3: TGTGCCAGCAGCCAAGATATCGGCTACACCTTC. It is translated as CASSQDIGYTF. This chain links TRBV14 with TRBJ1-2; no clear D. Trimming stripped 0 bases from V and 8 bases from J, with 4 bases between. The CDR3 loop spans 11 amino acids. Per germline, CDR1 SGHDN and CDR2 FVKESK.

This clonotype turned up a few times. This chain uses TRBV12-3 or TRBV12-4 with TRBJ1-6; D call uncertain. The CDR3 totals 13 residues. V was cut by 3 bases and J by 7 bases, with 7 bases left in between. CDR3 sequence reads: CASSFYRNSPLHF. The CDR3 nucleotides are TGTGCCAGCAGTTTTTATCGGAATTCACCCCTCCACTTT.

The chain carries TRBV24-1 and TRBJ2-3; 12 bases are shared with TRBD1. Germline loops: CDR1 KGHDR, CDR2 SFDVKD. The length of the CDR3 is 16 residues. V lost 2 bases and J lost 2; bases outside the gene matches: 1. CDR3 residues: CATSDSGQGATDTQYF. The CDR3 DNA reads TGTGCCACCAGTGATTCGGGACAGGGGGCCACAGATACGCAGTATTTT.

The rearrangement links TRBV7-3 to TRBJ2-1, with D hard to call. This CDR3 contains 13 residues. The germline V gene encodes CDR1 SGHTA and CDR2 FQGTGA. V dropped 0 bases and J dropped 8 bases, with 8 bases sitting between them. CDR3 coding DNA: TGTGCCAGCAGCTTAACGTACAGCCATGAGCAGTTCTTC. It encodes CASSLTYSHEQFF.

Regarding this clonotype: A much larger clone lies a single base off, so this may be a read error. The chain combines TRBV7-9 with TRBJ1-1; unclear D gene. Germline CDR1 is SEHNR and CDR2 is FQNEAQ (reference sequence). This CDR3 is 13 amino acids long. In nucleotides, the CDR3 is TGTGCCAGCAGCTACCGACTGAACACTGATGCTTTCTTT. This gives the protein CASSYRLNTDAFF.

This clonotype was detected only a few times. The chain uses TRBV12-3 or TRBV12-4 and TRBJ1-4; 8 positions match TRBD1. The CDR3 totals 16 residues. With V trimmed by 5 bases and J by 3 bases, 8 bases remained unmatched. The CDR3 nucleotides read TGTGCCAGCAGTCCAGGGGGCGCAACGGCTAATGAAAAACTGTTTTTT. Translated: CASSPGGATANEKLFF.

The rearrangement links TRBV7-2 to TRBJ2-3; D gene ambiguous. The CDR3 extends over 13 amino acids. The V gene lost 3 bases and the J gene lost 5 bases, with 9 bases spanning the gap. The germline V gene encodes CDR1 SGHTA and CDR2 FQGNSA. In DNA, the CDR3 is TGTGCCAGCAGCTTCGTTTGGTTAGATACGCAGTATTTT. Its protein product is CASSFVWLDTQYF. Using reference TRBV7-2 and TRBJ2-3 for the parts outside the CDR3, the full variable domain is GAGVSQSPSNKVTEKGKDVELRCDPISGHTALYWYRQSLGQGLEFLIYFQGNSAPDKSGLPSDRFSAERTGGSVSTLTIQRTQQEDSAVYLCASSFVWLDTQYFGPGTRLTVL.

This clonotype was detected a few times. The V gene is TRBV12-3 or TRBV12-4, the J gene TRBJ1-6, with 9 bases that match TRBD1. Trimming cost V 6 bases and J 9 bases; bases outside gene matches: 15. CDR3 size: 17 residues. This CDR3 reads CASSPRTGTGSSSPLHF. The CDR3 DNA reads TGTGCCAGCAGCCCACGGACCGGGACAGGGTCATCTTCACCCCTCCACTTT.

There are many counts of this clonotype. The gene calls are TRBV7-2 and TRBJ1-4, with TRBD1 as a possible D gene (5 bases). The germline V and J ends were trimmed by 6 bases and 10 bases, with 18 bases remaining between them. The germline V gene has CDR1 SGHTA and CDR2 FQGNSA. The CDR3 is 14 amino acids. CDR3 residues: CASRPDRDEGKLFF. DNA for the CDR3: TGTGCCAGCAGACCTGACAGAGATGAGGGAAAACTGTTTTTT.

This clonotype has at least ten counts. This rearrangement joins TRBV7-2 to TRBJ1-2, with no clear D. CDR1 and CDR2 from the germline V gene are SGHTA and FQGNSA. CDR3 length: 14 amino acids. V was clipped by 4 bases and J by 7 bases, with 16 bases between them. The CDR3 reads CASSSTVGIAGYTF. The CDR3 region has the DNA TGTGCCAGCAGCTCCACTGTGGGTATCGCTGGCTACACCTTC.